This TCR beta chain stems from a study of blood T cell repertoires in COVID-19. In the study overall: The study drew acute and convalescent COVID-19 samples from the United States, Italy and Spain. The cDNA or gDNA used as material had been derived from T cells, B-cell-depleted T cells, or PBMCs.

In its sample, this clone was seen a few times. The repertoire was sequenced with immunoSEQ multiplex PCR; TCRdb's copy has only in-frame clones and lacks some. The sample has about 150,000 clones; approximately 78% are singletons. The CDR3 contains 14 residues. V was pared by 5 bases and J by 0 bases, with 5 bases between. Germline CDR1 SNHLY, CDR2 FYNNEI. The chain uses TRBV2 and TRBJ2-6; D unclear. The sample comprised peripheral blood. The receptor's source is a man older than 75 with acute or convalescent COVID-19. The CDR3 DNA reads TGTGCCAGCAGTTCGGGCTCTGGGGCCAACGTCCTGACTTTC. Protein product: CASSSGSGANVLTF.